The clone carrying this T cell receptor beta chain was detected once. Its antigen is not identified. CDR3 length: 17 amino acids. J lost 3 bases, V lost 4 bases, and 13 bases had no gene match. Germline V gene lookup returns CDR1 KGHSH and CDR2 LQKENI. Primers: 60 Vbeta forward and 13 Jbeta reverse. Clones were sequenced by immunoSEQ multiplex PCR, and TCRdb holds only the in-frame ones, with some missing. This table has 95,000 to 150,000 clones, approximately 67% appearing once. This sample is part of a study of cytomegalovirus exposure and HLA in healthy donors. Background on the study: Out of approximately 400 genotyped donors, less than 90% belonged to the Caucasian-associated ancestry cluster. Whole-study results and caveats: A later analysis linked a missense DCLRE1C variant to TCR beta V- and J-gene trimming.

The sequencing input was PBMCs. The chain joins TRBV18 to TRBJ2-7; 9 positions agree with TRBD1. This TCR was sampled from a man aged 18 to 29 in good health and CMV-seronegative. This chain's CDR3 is CASSLKPGTGTHYEQYF. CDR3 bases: TGTGCCAGCTCACTCAAACCTGGGACAGGGACTCACTACGAGCAGTACTTC.